Below are 18 T cell receptor beta chains sequenced from a single sample in a study of Ad26.COV2.S vaccination and SARS-CoV-2 variants. Regarding treatment: roughly 20 received Ad26.COV2.S at low or high dose, single or two shots; about 5 received placebo; per-sample allocation not given. Collection of samples fell on day 63 after the first vaccine or placebo injection. Produced via immunoSEQ multiplex PCR; TCRdb's table is partial and in-frame only. The profile shows around 400,000 clones, about 88% of them singletons. The sample here was peripheral blood, taken in a trial of Ad26.COV2.S vaccine versus placebo. The receptors derive from a person aged 18-60 years who received the Ad26.COV2.S COVID-19 vaccine or a placebo.

This clone appeared once. The rearrangement joins TRBV24-1 to TRBJ2-3, with D perhaps TRBD2 (6 bases). Per the germline V gene, CDR1 is KGHDR and CDR2 is SFDVKD. CDR3 length equals 17 residues. The V gene lost 0 bases and the J gene lost 5 bases, with 17 bases spanning the gap. CDR3 protein: CATSDLGSGPSVDTQYF. The CDR3 DNA follows: TGTGCCACCAGTGATTTGGGTAGCGGTCCTTCGGTAGATACGCAGTATTTT.

The chain couples TRBV6-6 to TRBJ1-5, with D perhaps matching TRBD1 (5 bases). V lost 0 bases, J lost 4 bases, and 7 bases lay in between. Germline-derived CDR1 and CDR2 are MNHNY and SVGAGI (reference sequence). The CDR3 has 14 amino acids. In DNA form, the CDR3 reads TGTGCCAGCAGTTACTCGGACATAAATCAGCCCCAGCATTTT. Its protein is CASSYSDINQPQHF.

The chain is built from TRBV27 and TRBJ2-1, with D tentatively TRBD1 (6 bases). V lost 5 bases to trimming and J lost 2 bases, with 10 bases between them. There are 14 residues in the CDR3. CDR1 is MNHEY and CDR2 is SMNVEV in the germline V gene (reference sequence). The CDR3 here is CASSPGHAYNEQFF. CDR3 in DNA: TGTGCCAGCAGTCCGGGACACGCCTACAATGAGCAGTTCTTC.

This chain joins TRBV21-1 and TRBJ2-2; the table's D call TRBD2 went unverified against the DNA. TRBV21-1 is designated a pseudogene. There are 13 residues in the CDR3. The DNA for the CDR3 is TGTGCCAGCAGCCACCTCGGGGTCAGGGAGCTGTTTTTT. Protein sequence: CASSHLGVRELFF.

The V call is TRBV9, the J call TRBJ2-5; 11 bases map to TRBD2. From germline, CDR1 is SGDLS and CDR2 YYNGEE. After removal of 5 bases from V and 3 bases from J, the junction contained 6 bases not matched to a gene. CDR3 length: 15 amino acids. The CDR3 nucleotides read TGTGCCAGCAGTTTAGCGGGAGGGCTCGAAGAGACCCAGTACTTC. Encoded protein: CASSLAGGLEETQYF.

The chain recombines TRBV5-1 with TRBJ2-5, with 9 bases matching TRBD2. Unmatched junction bases numbered 10, after V lost 6 bases and J lost 4 bases. Germline loops: CDR1 SGHRS, CDR2 YFSETQ. This CDR3 is 15 amino acids long. CDR3 amino acids: CASTLGAGGPETQYF. In DNA form, the CDR3 reads TGCGCCAGCACCCTGGGAGCGGGAGGACCAGAGACCCAGTACTTC.

The V and J genes are TRBV27 and TRBJ2-1; 9 positions match TRBD2. CDR1 is MNHEY, CDR2 SMNVEV, per germline (reference sequence). The CDR3 extends over 17 amino acids. V shed 5 bases, J shed 2 bases, and the junction held 10 bases outside the gene matches. CDR3 coding DNA: TGTGCCAGCAGTCACCTTATAGCGGGAGTCCCCTACAATGAGCAGTTCTTC. Amino acids: CASSHLIAGVPYNEQFF.

This clone was observed once. The chain employs TRBV12-3 or TRBV12-4 and TRBJ2-1; possibly TRBD2 for D (5 bases). CDR3 length: 13 residues. V gave up 4 bases and J gave up 6 bases, with 10 bases separating them. Written as DNA, the CDR3 is TGTGCCAGCAGTTCCTCTAGCCTCAATGAGCAGTTCTTC. Translation gives CASSSSSLNEQFF.

The J gene is TRBJ1-1, the V gene TRBV7-8; the D gene is possibly TRBD1 (6 bases). The CDR3 is 13 amino acids. V was clipped by 4 bases and J by 1 base, with 7 bases between them. Looked up from germline, CDR1 is SGHVS and CDR2 is FQNEAQ. CDR3 amino acids: CASSWGQNTEAFF. CDR3 nucleotides: TGTGCCAGCAGCTGGGGACAGAACACTGAAGCTTTCTTT.

The chain combines TRBV28 with TRBJ2-2; D possibly corresponds to TRBD1 (6 bases). The CDR3 covers 15 residues. Per the germline V gene, CDR1 is MDHEN and CDR2 is SYDVKM. The V end was cut by 3 bases, the J end by 6 bases, with 14 bases between. For the CDR3, the DNA is TGTGCCAGCAGTTTCTATTTGGGGGCACCCGGGGAGCTGTTTTTT. Protein product: CASSFYLGAPGELFF.

The rearrangement uses TRBV11-2 and TRBJ2-2; 7 bases agree with TRBD1. There are 15 residues in the CDR3. Germline values: CDR1 SGHAT, CDR2 FQNNGV. The junction had 10 bases not matched to a gene; V was cut back by 5 bases and J by 7 bases. For the CDR3, the DNA is TGTGCCAGCAGCACCCTGAGGGGGCGAGGCGGGGAGCTGTTTTTT. This codes for CASSTLRGRGGELFF.

The rearrangement joins TRBV7-2 to TRBJ2-1; TRBD2 aligns across 9 bases. The CDR3 runs to 18 residues. The germline V gene encodes CDR1 SGHTA and CDR2 FQGNSA. Trimming took 1 base from V and 0 from J; bases not matched to a gene: 7. The CDR3 DNA sequence: TGTGCCAGCAGCTTAGTTTGGGGACTAGCTAGCTCCTACAATGAGCAGTTCTTC. Amino acids: CASSLVWGLASSYNEQFF.

The chain joins TRBV30 to TRBJ1-5, with 11 bases aligning to TRBD1. The germline CDR1 and CDR2 sequences are GTSNPN and SVGIG (reference sequence). CDR3 size: 17 residues. The trim removed 3 bases at V and 1 base at J, leaving 8 bases unmatched. In DNA, the CDR3 is TGTGCCTGGAGCAGGGGGACAGGGGGTAGGAGCAATCAGCCCCAGCATTTT. Translating it yields CAWSRGTGGRSNQPQHF.

This sequence joins TRBV12-3 or TRBV12-4 and TRBJ1-3; D is uncertain. The germline V and J ends were trimmed by 2 bases and 7 bases, with 9 bases remaining between them. This CDR3 has 13 residues. In DNA form, the CDR3 reads TGTGCCAGCAGTTTATCGGATGGGAACACCATATATTTT. It specifies CASSLSDGNTIYF.

The chain is built from TRBV14 and TRBJ2-3, with a possible D match to TRBD2 (5 bases). The V gene lost 0 bases and the J gene lost 2 bases, with 6 bases spanning the gap. CDR1 SGHDN and CDR2 FVKESK come from the germline V gene. The CDR3 contains 14 residues. The CDR3 loop is CASSQEDYTDTQYF. As DNA, the CDR3 is TGTGCCAGCAGCCAAGAAGACTACACAGATACGCAGTATTTT.

The genes are TRBV10-3 and TRBJ2-1; D is unclear. There are 14 residues in the CDR3. In germline, CDR1 is ENHRY, CDR2 SYGVKD. The V end was cut by 3 bases, the J end by 6 bases, with 12 bases between. The CDR3 reads CAISESSPPNEQFF. The DNA of the CDR3 is TGTGCCATCAGTGAAAGTAGTCCGCCCAATGAGCAGTTCTTC.

The gene calls are TRBV30 and TRBJ1-5; D ambiguous. Trimming shortened V by 1 base and J by 7 bases, and 14 bases separated the two germline ends. The V gene's germline CDR1 is GTSNPN and CDR2 SVGIG (reference sequence). This CDR3 contains 14 residues. The CDR3 DNA reads TGTGCCTGGAGTGGGGGAGGGTCCGGCCAGCCCCAGCATTTT. Protein product: CAWSGGGSGQPQHF.

This sequence joins TRBV28 and TRBJ1-3; 8 nucleotides align to TRBD1. The CDR3 has 16 amino acids. Per the germline V gene, CDR1 is MDHEN and CDR2 is SYDVKM. The ends lost 4 bases at V and 4 bases at J; junction bases unmatched: 9. The CDR3 sequence: CASSSGGTAPGNTIYF. The CDR3 nucleotides are TGTGCCAGCAGTTCAGGGGGCACGGCGCCAGGAAACACCATATATTTT.